This T cell receptor (beta chain) was captured by sequencing in a study of blood T cell repertoires in COVID-19. Study-level background: T cells, B-cell-depleted T cells, or PBMCs provided the cDNA or gDNA that served as material.

In Seattle, patients joined the study during active infection and were tracked longitudinally. The CDR3 runs to 16 residues. Germline V CDR1 and CDR2: ENHRY, SYGVKD. J gave up 0 bases and V 4 bases, and 5 bases lay outside the gene matches. The authors' processing: For nucleated cells, counts were estimated from reference gene primer amplification. Produced via immunoSEQ multiplex PCR; TCRdb's table is partial and in-frame only. V and J calls and clone size follow that table, whereas D and trimming were derived from the DNA. This table holds around 300,000 clones, 86% found once. V usage is TRBV10-3 and J usage is TRBJ1-3; 8 nucleotides agree with TRBD1. Sequencing input: peripheral blood. The origin of this receptor is a woman aged 70-85 years with COVID-19, enrolled during active disease. The CDR3 DNA follows: TGTGCCATCAGTGCCCTCGGACAGGGCTCTGGAAACACCATATATTTT. Translated, it gives CAISALGQGSGNTIYF.